This T cell receptor (beta chain) was sequenced in a study of OX40 agonist ivuxolimab in advanced cancers. Study-wide results and caveats: CD4+ and CD8+ blood T cells expanded clonally by week 6 at 0.1 to 3.0 mg/kg. Among the lowest peripheral clonal expansion occurred in 0.1-3.0 mg/kg partial responders.

A word on this clone: Its antigen is not known.

Per the germline V gene, CDR1 is MDHEN and CDR2 is SYDVKM. Trimming stripped 5 bases from V and 8 bases from J, with 25 bases between. This CDR3 is 17 amino acids long. The repertoire was sequenced with immunoSEQ multiplex PCR; TCRdb's copy has only in-frame clones and lacks some. The sample consists of under 150,000 clones, over 75% of them appearing once. This chain links TRBV28 with TRBJ2-1; possible D gene TRBD1, 5 bases. The sequencing used CD4+ or CD8+ T cells sorted from blood, collected in a trial of the OX40 agonist ivuxolimab. This sequence was found in an adult with an advanced solid tumor such as melanoma, head and neck, liver or kidney cancer. The CDR3 here is CASSAPLGASREYEQFF. The CDR3 region has the DNA TGTGCCAGCAGTGCCCCCCTAGGGGCTAGTAGGGAATATGAGCAGTTCTTC.